This T cell receptor (beta chain) came from a study of immune reconstitution after stem cell transplant in scleroderma (dated by TCRdb to about 2017). Library generation was performed with RT-PCR. TCRdb shows the sequencer as Illumina MiSeq. Using fastp at Q25 and MiXCR, TCRdb reprocessed the public reads and kept productive beta chains. Rows matching on CDR3 protein sequence are summarized as one entry with the most common DNA and genes. The sample table lists just under 2,000 distinct CDR3 sequences, around 16% of them with a count of one. The ten largest clones represent around a third of the sample. Within its sample, this clonotype is large (0.1 to 1%). Its binding antigen is unknown. Base quality data are lacking; no much larger clone is found one base away. At the junction V is shortened by 0 bases and J by 3 bases, with 7 bases in between. The germline V gene encodes CDR1 SGHDT and CDR2 YYEEEE. The CDR3 covers 13 residues, taking in both the cysteine and the phenylalanine. The only DNA kept is the CDR3, 39 bases in frame from the first base.

Collection of the sample occurred before or after autologous hematopoietic stem cell transplantation (not recorded which). The sequence joins TRBV5-6 to TRBJ2-7; confidence is insufficient to name the D gene. This clonotype was sampled from a female donor with systemic sclerosis. The base sequence is TGTGCCAGCAGCTTGGGCTCCGACTACGAGCAGTACTTC. It is translated as CASSLGSDYEQYF.